This T cell receptor beta chain was obtained from a study of blood T cell repertoires in COVID-19. Study summary: PBMCs, B-cell-depleted T cells, or T cells provided the cDNA or gDNA that made up the material.

Repertoires were generated with immunoSEQ multiplex PCR, while TCRdb's copy carries only in-frame clones and drops some. The table has around 140,000 clones, around 83% seen once. CDR3 length equals 17 residues. The V end was cut by 3 bases, the J end by 7 bases, with 21 bases between. Germline-derived CDR1 and CDR2 are MDHEN and SYDVKM. V gene TRBV28 combines with J gene TRBJ1-4; no clear D. The sequenced sample consisted of peripheral blood. This TCR was sampled from a human donor in a cohort sampled during active COVID-19. CDR3 in DNA: TGTGCCAGCAGTTTTCCCTATTGGGAGGGTGGAGGTGAAAAACTGTTTTTT. This gives the protein CASSFPYWEGGGEKLFF.